A single sample gave rise to the 23 T cell receptor beta chains below, sequenced in a study of neoadjuvant anti-PD-1 for oral cavity cancer. This sample's time point: after neoadjuvant nivolumab, at surgical resection. The table came from immunoSEQ multiplex PCR; TCRdb's copy has only in-frame clones and leaves some out. The sample contains approximately 5,000 clones, around three fifths of which appear only once. The specimen comprised tumor tissue, sampled after nivolumab (anti-PD-1) treatment. The receptors here all came from a person aged 35-79 years with oral cavity squamous cell carcinoma.

The J gene is TRBJ2-3, the V gene TRBV30, with D perhaps matching TRBD2 (5 bases). The CDR3 runs to 14 residues. Between the trimmed V and J ends, which lost 1 base and 0 bases, there was a span of 8 bases. Looked up from germline, CDR1 is GTSNPN and CDR2 is SVGIG (reference sequence). This CDR3 is CAWSERESTDTQYF. The CDR3 DNA sequence: TGTGCCTGGAGTGAGAGGGAAAGCACAGATACGCAGTATTTT.

The chain employs TRBV5-1 and TRBJ1-1, with a possible D match to TRBD1 (6 bases). Trimming stripped 2 bases from V and 0 bases from J, with 14 bases between. This CDR3 spans 16 amino acids. Germline V lookup: CDR1 SGHRS, CDR2 YFSETQ. This chain's CDR3 is CASSFNIGQMNTEAFF. The DNA of the CDR3 is TGCGCCAGCAGCTTTAACATCGGACAGATGAACACTGAAGCTTTCTTT.

The chain couples TRBV28 to TRBJ2-7; 7 nucleotides agree with TRBD1. After removal of 5 bases from V and 2 bases from J, the junction contained 3 bases not matched to a gene. Germline loops: CDR1 MDHEN, CDR2 SYDVKM. This CDR3 contains 13 residues. The CDR3 DNA reads as TGTGCCAGCAGTGACAGGGACCCCTACGAGCAGTACTTC. This codes for CASSDRDPYEQYF.

This clone has more than one count but fewer than ten. The chain joins TRBV4-1 to TRBJ2-2; weak D call: TRBD2 (5 bases). This CDR3 contains 15 residues. V lost 7 bases, J lost 0 bases, and 12 bases lay in between. CDR1 and CDR2 from the germline V gene are MGHRA and YSYEKL. CDR3 bases: TGCGCCAGCACACGGGATTTCGCGAACACCGGGGAGCTGTTTTTT. It encodes CASTRDFANTGELFF.

This sequence joins TRBV27 and TRBJ1-4; possible D gene TRBD1, 5 bases. The CDR3 contains 13 residues. V was shortened by 3 bases and J by 8 bases, with 10 bases between the two germline ends. CDR1 is MNHEY and CDR2 is SMNVEV in the germline V gene (reference sequence). The CDR3: CASSFQGGEKLFF. CDR3 sequence (DNA): TGTGCCAGCAGTTTCCAGGGAGGGGAAAAACTGTTTTTT.

This clone turned up a few times. This chain joins TRBV7-6 and TRBJ2-2; D call uncertain. The V and J ends lost 4 bases and 5 bases respectively, with 14 bases between them. Germline lookup yields CDR1 SGHVS and CDR2 FNYEAQ. This CDR3 is built from 15 residues. CDR3 sequence reads: CASSSSNRRTGELFF. DNA of the CDR3: TGTGCCAGCAGCTCTTCTAACAGAAGGACCGGGGAGCTGTTTTTT.

The gene calls are TRBV28 and TRBJ1-2; D perhaps matches TRBD1 (6 bases). CDR3 size: 16 residues. Trimming took off 4 bases at V and 8 bases at J, with 23 bases between the two ends. The V gene's germline CDR1 is MDHEN and CDR2 SYDVKM. The CDR3 DNA sequence: TGTGCCAGCAGTTCTTCCGTGCGCGGGGGGCTAGGAGGCTACACCTTC. Protein product: CASSSSVRGGLGGYTF.

This clone was recorded a few times. The chain couples TRBV7-9 to TRBJ1-3; the match to TRBD1 covers 8 bases. J was trimmed by 4 bases and V by 6 bases; bases with no gene match: 11. The germline V gene has CDR1 SEHNR and CDR2 FQNEAQ (reference sequence). This CDR3 has 16 residues. CDR3 nucleotides: TGTGCCAGCAGGTTTACCCTAGGACAGGGAGGAAACACCATATATTTT. It encodes CASRFTLGQGGNTIYF.

The chain joins TRBV18 to TRBJ2-1; 10 bases are shared with TRBD2. CDR3 length equals 15 residues. CDR1 is KGHSH, CDR2 LQKENI, per germline. J was trimmed by 6 bases and V by 3 bases; bases with no gene match: 5. DNA for the CDR3: TGTGCCAGCTCACCCCTAGCGGGAGTGGGCAATGAGCAGTTCTTC. This gives the protein CASSPLAGVGNEQFF. Looking up the rest from reference TRBV18 and TRBJ2-1 gives the full variable domain: NAGVMQNPRHLVRRRGQEARLRCSPMKGHSHVYWYRQLPEEGLKFMVYLQKENIIDESGMPKERFSAEFPKEGPSILRIQQVVRGDSAAYFCASSPLAGVGNEQFFGPGTRLTVL.

This clone was seen a handful of times. V and J are TRBV30 and TRBJ1-5; D gene uncertain. Per the germline V gene, CDR1 is GTSNPN and CDR2 is SVGIG (reference sequence). The CDR3 has 14 residues. V dropped 0 bases and J dropped 2 bases, with 8 bases sitting between them. This CDR3 reads CAWSVRGGNQPQHF. CDR3 sequence (DNA): TGTGCCTGGAGTGTCCGTGGGGGCAATCAGCCCCAGCATTTT.

V and J are TRBV5-1 and TRBJ1-1, with D hard to call. This CDR3 comprises 14 residues. The V gene's germline CDR1 is SGHRS and CDR2 YFSETQ. Trimming removed 6 bases from V and 1 base from J, with 13 bases in between. The CDR3 here is CASTPGSANTEAFF. The DNA for the CDR3 is TGCGCCAGCACCCCGGGGTCAGCGAACACTGAAGCTTTCTTT.

The V gene is TRBV6-5, the J gene TRBJ1-6; D possibly corresponds to TRBD1 (5 bases). CDR1 and CDR2 from the germline V gene are MNHEY and SVGAGI. There are 13 residues in the CDR3. Trimming took 8 bases from V and 6 from J, leaving 11 bases between them. The CDR3 DNA reads as TGTGCCAGCCTGGGGGACGGTAATTCACCCCTCCACTTT. It yields the protein CASLGDGNSPLHF.

This sequence joins TRBV19 and TRBJ2-2, with 8 bases matching TRBD1. This CDR3 is built from 15 residues. Germline loops: CDR1 LNHDA, CDR2 SQIVND (reference sequence). V lost 4 bases and J lost 0; bases outside the gene matches: 1. The CDR3, as DNA: TGTGCCAGTAGTAGGACAGGGACGAACACCGGGGAGCTGTTTTTT. Translating it yields CASSRTGTNTGELFF.

The chain is built from TRBV28 and TRBJ1-1; D is ambiguous. CDR3 size: 12 residues. CDR1 MDHEN and CDR2 SYDVKM come from the germline V gene. The germline V and J ends were trimmed by 2 bases and 9 bases, with 10 bases remaining between them. CDR3 DNA sequence: TGTGCCAGCAGTTTAAGGGCAGAAAAAGCTTTCTTT. Its translation is CASSLRAEKAFF.

J is TRBJ2-7 and V is TRBV4-1; no clear D. The germline V gene has CDR1 MGHRA and CDR2 YSYEKL. V lost 3 bases, J lost 3 bases, and 12 bases lay in between. This CDR3 has 14 residues. The DNA of the CDR3 is TGCGCCAGCAGCCACGTGGACGGAAACTACGAGCAGTACTTC. It codes for CASSHVDGNYEQYF.

This clone was detected only a few times. The chain joins TRBV29-1 to TRBJ1-2; the D is unclear. Germline CDR1 and CDR2: SQVTM and ANQGSEA. The CDR3 extends over 13 amino acids. V was trimmed by 6 bases and J by 8 bases, leaving 19 bases between them. The CDR3 nucleotides are TGCAGCGTAGGTTATTTTGGGATCGAGGGCTACACCTTC. It codes for CSVGYFGIEGYTF.

The chain links TRBV5-6 to TRBJ1-5; weak D call: TRBD1 (6 bases). Germline values: CDR1 SGHDT, CDR2 YYEEEE. The CDR3 runs to 14 residues. V was clipped by 4 bases and J by 4 bases, with 12 bases between them. DNA of the CDR3: TGTGCCAGCAGCACCGGACAGCTAAATCAGCCCCAGCATTTT. Translating it yields CASSTGQLNQPQHF.

This clone was counted only a few times. J is TRBJ1-1 and V is TRBV6-1; D may be TRBD1 (5 bases). There are 12 residues in the CDR3. V was trimmed by 8 bases and J by 7 bases, leaving 14 bases between them. The germline gives CDR1 MNHNS, CDR2 SASEGT. The CDR3 loop reads CASLRGANEAFF. Written as DNA, the CDR3 is TGTGCCAGCCTTCGAGGGGCGAATGAAGCTTTCTTT.

The V and J genes are TRBV5-1 and TRBJ2-1, with 9 bases aligning to TRBD1. Germline-derived CDR1 and CDR2 are SGHRS and YFSETQ. The V and J ends lost 4 bases and 7 bases, in that order; junction bases with no gene match: 9. The CDR3 extends over 15 amino acids. The CDR3 protein is CASSQGGDRENEQFF. CDR3 DNA: TGCGCCAGCAGCCAAGGGGGGGACAGGGAGAATGAGCAGTTCTTC. Full variable domain (missing parts from reference TRBV5-1 and TRBJ2-1): KAGVTQTPRYLIKTRGQQVTLSCSPISGHRSVSWYQQTPGQGLQFLFEYFSETQRNKGNFPGRFSGRQFSNSRSEMNVSTLELGDSALYLCASSQGGDRENEQFFGPGTRLTVL.

CDR3 residues: CASTGDRAGNTIYF. The CDR3 region has the DNA TGTGCCAGTACGGGGGACAGGGCTGGAAACACCATATATTTT. The V call is TRBV19, the J call TRBJ1-3; TRBD1 agrees at 9 bases. The CDR3 runs to 14 residues. Germline trimming cut 7 bases from V and 2 bases from J; bases unmatched to any gene: 3. CDR1 and CDR2 (germline): LNHDA, SQIVND (reference sequence).

The CDR3 nucleotides are TGTGCGAGTTGGGGGAGCCAGGAGCAGTACTTC. Encoded protein: CASWGSQEQYF. The rearrangement uses TRBV6-1 and TRBJ2-7, with D perhaps matching TRBD1 or TRBD2 (5 bases each). Germline CDR1 is MNHNS and CDR2 is SASEGT. This CDR3 spans 11 amino acids.

A single count supports this clone. DNA for the CDR3: TGTGCCAGCAGTCTACCACAGGGGTACGGCACTGAAGCTTTCTTT. This encodes CASSLPQGYGTEAFF. The V call is TRBV28, the J call TRBJ1-1; 7 bases align to TRBD1. CDR3 length: 15 residues. Germline CDR1 reads MDHEN; CDR2 reads SYDVKM. Trimming removed 5 bases from V and 4 bases from J; junction bases left unmatched: 10.

This chain uses TRBV5-4 with TRBJ1-6; 8 positions match TRBD1. Germline loops: CDR1 SGHNT, CDR2 YYREEE (reference sequence). Trimming took 4 bases from V and 5 from J; bases not matched to a gene: 5. The CDR3 is made up of 15 amino acids. In DNA form, the CDR3 reads TGTGCCAGCAGCCCGCCGACAGGGGATAATTCACCCCTCCACTTT. Encoded protein: CASSPPTGDNSPLHF.